This section outlines one T cell receptor (beta chain) sequence together with its context. The data originate from a study of cytomegalovirus exposure and HLA in healthy donors. The V gene's germline CDR1 is SGHVS and CDR2 FNYEAQ. Trimming left V 1 base short and J 7 bases short, with 10 bases between. The CDR3 contains 13 residues. The PCR contained 60 Vbeta and 13 Jbeta primers. The table came from immunoSEQ multiplex PCR; TCRdb's copy has only in-frame clones and leaves some out. The repertoire holds more than 95,000 clones, with less than 80% as singletons. The sequencing sample was made of PBMCs. This clonotype was sampled from a man aged 40-50 years in good health and CMV-seropositive. The chain joins TRBV7-6 to TRBJ2-5; D is perhaps TRBD2 (6 bases). The CDR3 region has the DNA TGTGCCAGCAGCTTAGGGGAGGAAGGGACCCAGTACTTC. It translates to CASSLGEEGTQYF.